This T cell receptor (beta chain) was sequenced during a study of T cells after yellow fever vaccination. About the study: Those fractions that held only low numbers of cells were prepared using the SMART-Seq v4 Ultra Low Input RNA kit. General study results and limits: Abundant clonotypes (contaminants from the bulk population) could be present in FACS-sorted repertoires.

This clonotype occurred a few times. Antigen specificity is unknown. The germline V gene encodes CDR1 SGHTA and CDR2 FQGTGA. There are 12 residues in the CDR3. The V end was cut by 8 bases, the J end by 1 base, with 8 bases between. 5'RACE template switching generated TCR cDNA, adding a universal primer site and UMIs. Via MiXCR, TCRdb re-called the 5' RACE reads, giving one row per CDR3 protein. The sample includes 300,000 to 400,000 distinct CDR3 sequences, approximately 8% of them seen just once. The TCR originated in a man between 18 and 29 years old who received the YFV17D yellow fever vaccine. Sample: PBMCs, taken approximately 40 days after the first yellow fever vaccination. The gene calls are TRBV7-3 and TRBJ1-2; D uncertain. The CDR3 DNA is TGTGCCAGCGGGATGAGTAACTATGGCTACACCTTC. Residues: CASGMSNYGYTF.